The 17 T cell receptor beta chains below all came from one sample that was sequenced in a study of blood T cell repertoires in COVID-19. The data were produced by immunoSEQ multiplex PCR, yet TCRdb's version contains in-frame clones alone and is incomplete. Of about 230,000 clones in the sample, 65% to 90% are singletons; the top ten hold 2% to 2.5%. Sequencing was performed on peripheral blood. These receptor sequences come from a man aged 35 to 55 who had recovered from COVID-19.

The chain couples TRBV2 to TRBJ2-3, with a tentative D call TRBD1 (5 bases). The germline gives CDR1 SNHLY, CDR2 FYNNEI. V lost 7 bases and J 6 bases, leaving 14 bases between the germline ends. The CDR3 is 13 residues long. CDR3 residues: CASTREVGDTQYF. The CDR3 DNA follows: TGTGCCAGCACCAGGGAAGTTGGCGATACGCAGTATTTT.

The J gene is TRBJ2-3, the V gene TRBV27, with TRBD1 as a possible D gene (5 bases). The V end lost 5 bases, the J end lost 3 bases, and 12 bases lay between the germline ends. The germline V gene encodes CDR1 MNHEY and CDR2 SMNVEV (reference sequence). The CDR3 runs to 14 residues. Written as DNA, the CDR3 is TGTGCCAGCAGTCTTGCACAGGCGACAGATACGCAGTATTTT. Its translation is CASSLAQATDTQYF.

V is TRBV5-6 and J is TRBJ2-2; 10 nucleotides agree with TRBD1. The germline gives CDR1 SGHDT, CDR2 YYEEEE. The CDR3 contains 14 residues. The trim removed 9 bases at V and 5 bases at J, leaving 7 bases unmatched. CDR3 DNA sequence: TGTGCCACGGATCGGGACAGGGGTACCGGGGAGCTGTTTTTT. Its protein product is CATDRDRGTGELFF.

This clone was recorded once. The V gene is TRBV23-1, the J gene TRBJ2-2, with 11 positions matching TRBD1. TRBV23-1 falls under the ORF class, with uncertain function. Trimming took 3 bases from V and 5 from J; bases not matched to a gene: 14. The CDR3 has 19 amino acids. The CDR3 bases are TGCGCCAGCAGTCATTCGGACAGGGGGCGGGAGGTAGGAACCGGGGAGCTGTTTTTT. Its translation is CASSHSDRGREVGTGELFF.

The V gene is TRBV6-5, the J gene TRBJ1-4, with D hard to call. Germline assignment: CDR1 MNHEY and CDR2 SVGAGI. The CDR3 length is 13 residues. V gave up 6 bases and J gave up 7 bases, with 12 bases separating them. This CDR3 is CASRSLRLEKLFF. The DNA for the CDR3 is TGTGCCAGCAGGTCTTTGCGCCTTGAAAAACTGTTTTTT.

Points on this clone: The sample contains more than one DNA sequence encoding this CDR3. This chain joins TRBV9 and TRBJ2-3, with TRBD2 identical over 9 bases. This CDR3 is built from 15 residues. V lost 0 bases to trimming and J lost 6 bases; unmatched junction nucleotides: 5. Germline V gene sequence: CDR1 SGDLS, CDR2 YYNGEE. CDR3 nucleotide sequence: TGTGCCAGCAGCGTAGGGGGACTAGCCTTGGATACGCAGTATTTT. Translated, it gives CASSVGGLALDTQYF.

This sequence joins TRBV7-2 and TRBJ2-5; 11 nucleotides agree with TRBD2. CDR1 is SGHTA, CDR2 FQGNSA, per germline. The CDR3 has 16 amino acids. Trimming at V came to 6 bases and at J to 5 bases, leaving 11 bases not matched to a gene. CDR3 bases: TGTGCCAGCAGTTTCGTTAGCGGGGGGGCCCCCGAGACCCAGTACTTC. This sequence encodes CASSFVSGGAPETQYF. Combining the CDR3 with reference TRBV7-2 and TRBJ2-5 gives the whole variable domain GAGVSQSPSNKVTEKGKDVELRCDPISGHTALYWYRQSLGQGLEFLIYFQGNSAPDKSGLPSDRFSAERTGGSVSTLTIQRTQQEDSAVYLCASSFVSGGAPETQYFGPGTRLLVL.

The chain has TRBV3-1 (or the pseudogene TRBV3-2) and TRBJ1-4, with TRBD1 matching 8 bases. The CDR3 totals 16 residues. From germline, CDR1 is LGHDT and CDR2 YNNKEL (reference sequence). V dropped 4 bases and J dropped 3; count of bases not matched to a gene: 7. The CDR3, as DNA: TGTGCCAGCAGCCGATACAGACAGGGGTCTAATGAAAAACTGTTTTTT. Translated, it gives CASSRYRQGSNEKLFF.

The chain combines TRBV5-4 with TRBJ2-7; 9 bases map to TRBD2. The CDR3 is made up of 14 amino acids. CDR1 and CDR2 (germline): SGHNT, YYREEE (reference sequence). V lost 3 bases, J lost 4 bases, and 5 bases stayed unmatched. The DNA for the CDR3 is TGTGCCAGCAGCTCTCCCGCGGGGGGGTACGAGCAGTACTTC. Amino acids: CASSSPAGGYEQYF.

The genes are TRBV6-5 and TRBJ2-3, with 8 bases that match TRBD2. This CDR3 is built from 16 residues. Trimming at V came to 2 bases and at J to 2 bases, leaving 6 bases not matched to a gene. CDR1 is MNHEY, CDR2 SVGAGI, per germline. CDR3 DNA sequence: TGTGCCAGCAGTTACGGTTCTAGCGGGCCCACAGATACGCAGTATTTT. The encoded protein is CASSYGSSGPTDTQYF.

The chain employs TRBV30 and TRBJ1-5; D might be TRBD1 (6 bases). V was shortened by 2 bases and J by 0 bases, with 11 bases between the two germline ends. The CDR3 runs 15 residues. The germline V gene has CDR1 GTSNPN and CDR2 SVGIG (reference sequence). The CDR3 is CAWSFGQYSNQPQHF. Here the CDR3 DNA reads TGTGCCTGGAGTTTCGGACAGTATAGCAATCAGCCCCAGCATTTT.

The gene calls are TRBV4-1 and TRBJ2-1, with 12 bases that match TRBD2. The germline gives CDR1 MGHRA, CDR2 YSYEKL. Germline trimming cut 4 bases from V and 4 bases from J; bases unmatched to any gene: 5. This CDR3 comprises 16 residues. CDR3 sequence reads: CASSLSGLAGYNEQFF. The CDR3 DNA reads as TGCGCCAGCAGCCTCTCAGGACTAGCGGGGTACAATGAGCAGTTCTTC.

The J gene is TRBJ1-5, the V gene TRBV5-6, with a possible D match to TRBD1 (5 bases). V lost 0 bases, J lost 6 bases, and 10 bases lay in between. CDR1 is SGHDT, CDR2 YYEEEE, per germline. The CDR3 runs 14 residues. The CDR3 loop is CASSLAGSRQPQHF. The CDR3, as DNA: TGTGCCAGCAGCTTGGCAGGGTCCCGTCAGCCCCAGCATTTT.

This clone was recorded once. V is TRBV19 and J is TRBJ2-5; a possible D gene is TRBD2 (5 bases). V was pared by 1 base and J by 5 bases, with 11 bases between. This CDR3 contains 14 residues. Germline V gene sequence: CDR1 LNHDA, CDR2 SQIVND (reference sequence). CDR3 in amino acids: CASSIAGLAETQYF. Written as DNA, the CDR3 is TGTGCCAGTAGTATAGCTGGGCTAGCTGAGACCCAGTACTTC.

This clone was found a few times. CDR3 sequence (DNA): TGTGCCAGCAGCTTCCTCGGGTATGGCTACACCTTC. It specifies CASSFLGYGYTF. The genes are TRBV11-3 and TRBJ1-2; no reliable D call. The CDR3 is 12 residues long. Trimming pared 3 bases from V and 5 bases from J, leaving 7 bases between. Looked up from germline, CDR1 is SGHNT and CDR2 is YENEEA.

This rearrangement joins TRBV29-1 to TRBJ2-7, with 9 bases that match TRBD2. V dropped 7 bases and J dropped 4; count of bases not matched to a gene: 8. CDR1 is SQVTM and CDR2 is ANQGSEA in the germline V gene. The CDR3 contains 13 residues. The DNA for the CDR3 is TGCAGCGCCCGAACCCTAGCGGGATACGAGCAGTACTTC. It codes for CSARTLAGYEQYF.

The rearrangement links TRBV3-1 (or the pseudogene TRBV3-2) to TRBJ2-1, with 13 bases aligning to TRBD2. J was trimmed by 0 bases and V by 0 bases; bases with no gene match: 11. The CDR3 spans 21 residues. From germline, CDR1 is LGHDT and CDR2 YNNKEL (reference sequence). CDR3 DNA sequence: TGTGCCAGCAGCCAAGAATGGGGGACTAGCGGGGACGCAAGCTCCTACAATGAGCAGTTCTTC. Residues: CASSQEWGTSGDASSYNEQFF.